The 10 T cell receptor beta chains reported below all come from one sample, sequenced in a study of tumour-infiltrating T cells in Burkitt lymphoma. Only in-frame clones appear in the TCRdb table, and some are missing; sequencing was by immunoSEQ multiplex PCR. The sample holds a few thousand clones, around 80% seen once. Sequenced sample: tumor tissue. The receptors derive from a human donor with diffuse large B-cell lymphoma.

The CDR3 DNA reads as TGTGCCACCAGCAGAAGAGACGGGCCCCAGCATTTT. Protein sequence: CATSRRDGPQHF. This chain connects TRBV15 to TRBJ1-5; D is uncertain. The CDR3 totals 12 residues. Between the trimmed V and J ends, which lost 2 bases and 9 bases, there was a span of 8 bases. CDR1 and CDR2 from the germline V gene are LNHNV and YYDKDF (reference sequence).

The CDR3 spells CAITADSGANVLTF. The CDR3 region has the DNA TGTGCCATCACTGCAGACTCTGGGGCCAACGTCCTGACTTTC. The rearrangement uses TRBV10-3 and TRBJ2-6; D remains unclear. This CDR3 has 14 residues. Germline CDR1 is ENHRY and CDR2 is SYGVKD. V shed 7 bases and J shed 0 bases, with 7 bases lying between them.

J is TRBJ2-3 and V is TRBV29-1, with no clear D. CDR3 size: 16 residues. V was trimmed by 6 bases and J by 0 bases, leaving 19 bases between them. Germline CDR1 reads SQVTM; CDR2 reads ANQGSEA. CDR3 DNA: TGCAGCGTCCTACTTCAAGAGAGTCTTAGCACAGATACGCAGTATTTT. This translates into CSVLLQESLSTDTQYF.

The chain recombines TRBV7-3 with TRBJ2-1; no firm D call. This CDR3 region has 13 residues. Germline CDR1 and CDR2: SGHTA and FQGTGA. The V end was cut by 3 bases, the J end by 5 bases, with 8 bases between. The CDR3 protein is CASSFKGNNEQFF. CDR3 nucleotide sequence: TGTGCCAGCAGCTTTAAGGGTAACAATGAGCAGTTCTTC.

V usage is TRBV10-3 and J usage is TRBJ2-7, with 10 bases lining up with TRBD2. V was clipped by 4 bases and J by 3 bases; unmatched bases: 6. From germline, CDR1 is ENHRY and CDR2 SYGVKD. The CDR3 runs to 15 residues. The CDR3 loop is CAISGSTSGRYEQYF. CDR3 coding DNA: TGTGCCATCAGTGGATCGACTAGCGGGCGCTACGAGCAGTACTTC.

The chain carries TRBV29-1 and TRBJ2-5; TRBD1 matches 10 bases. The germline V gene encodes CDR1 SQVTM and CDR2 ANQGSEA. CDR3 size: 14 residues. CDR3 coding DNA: TGCAGTTTTCCGGGACAGGGGTTGGCAGAGACCCAGTACTTC. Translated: CSFPGQGLAETQYF.

The CDR3 coding sequence is TGTGCCAGCAGCGGGGGGGCTCACTCCTACAATGAGCAGTTCTTC. Translating gives CASSGGAHSYNEQFF. The chain uses TRBV11-2 and TRBJ2-1; maybe TRBD2 (7 bases). V lost 5 bases and J 0 bases, leaving 11 bases between the germline ends. Per the germline V gene, CDR1 is SGHAT and CDR2 is FQNNGV. CDR3 length: 15 amino acids.

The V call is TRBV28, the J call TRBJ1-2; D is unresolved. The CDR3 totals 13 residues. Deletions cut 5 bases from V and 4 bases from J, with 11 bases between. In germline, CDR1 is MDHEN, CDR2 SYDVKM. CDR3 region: CASSRPPGYGYTF. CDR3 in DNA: TGTGCCAGCAGTCGCCCCCCTGGCTATGGCTACACCTTC.

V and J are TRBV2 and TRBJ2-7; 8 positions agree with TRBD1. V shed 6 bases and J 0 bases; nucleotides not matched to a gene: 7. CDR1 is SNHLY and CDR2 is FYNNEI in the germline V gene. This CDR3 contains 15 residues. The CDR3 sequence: CASRKPGQVSYEQYF. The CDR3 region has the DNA TGTGCCAGCAGGAAGCCGGGACAGGTCTCCTACGAGCAGTACTTC.

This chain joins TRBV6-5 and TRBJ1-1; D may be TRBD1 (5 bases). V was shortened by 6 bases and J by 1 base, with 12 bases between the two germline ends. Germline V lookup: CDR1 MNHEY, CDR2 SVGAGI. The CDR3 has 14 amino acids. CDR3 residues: CASSRGGKNTEAFF. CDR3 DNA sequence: TGTGCCAGCAGCCGGGGGGGGAAGAACACTGAAGCTTTCTTT.